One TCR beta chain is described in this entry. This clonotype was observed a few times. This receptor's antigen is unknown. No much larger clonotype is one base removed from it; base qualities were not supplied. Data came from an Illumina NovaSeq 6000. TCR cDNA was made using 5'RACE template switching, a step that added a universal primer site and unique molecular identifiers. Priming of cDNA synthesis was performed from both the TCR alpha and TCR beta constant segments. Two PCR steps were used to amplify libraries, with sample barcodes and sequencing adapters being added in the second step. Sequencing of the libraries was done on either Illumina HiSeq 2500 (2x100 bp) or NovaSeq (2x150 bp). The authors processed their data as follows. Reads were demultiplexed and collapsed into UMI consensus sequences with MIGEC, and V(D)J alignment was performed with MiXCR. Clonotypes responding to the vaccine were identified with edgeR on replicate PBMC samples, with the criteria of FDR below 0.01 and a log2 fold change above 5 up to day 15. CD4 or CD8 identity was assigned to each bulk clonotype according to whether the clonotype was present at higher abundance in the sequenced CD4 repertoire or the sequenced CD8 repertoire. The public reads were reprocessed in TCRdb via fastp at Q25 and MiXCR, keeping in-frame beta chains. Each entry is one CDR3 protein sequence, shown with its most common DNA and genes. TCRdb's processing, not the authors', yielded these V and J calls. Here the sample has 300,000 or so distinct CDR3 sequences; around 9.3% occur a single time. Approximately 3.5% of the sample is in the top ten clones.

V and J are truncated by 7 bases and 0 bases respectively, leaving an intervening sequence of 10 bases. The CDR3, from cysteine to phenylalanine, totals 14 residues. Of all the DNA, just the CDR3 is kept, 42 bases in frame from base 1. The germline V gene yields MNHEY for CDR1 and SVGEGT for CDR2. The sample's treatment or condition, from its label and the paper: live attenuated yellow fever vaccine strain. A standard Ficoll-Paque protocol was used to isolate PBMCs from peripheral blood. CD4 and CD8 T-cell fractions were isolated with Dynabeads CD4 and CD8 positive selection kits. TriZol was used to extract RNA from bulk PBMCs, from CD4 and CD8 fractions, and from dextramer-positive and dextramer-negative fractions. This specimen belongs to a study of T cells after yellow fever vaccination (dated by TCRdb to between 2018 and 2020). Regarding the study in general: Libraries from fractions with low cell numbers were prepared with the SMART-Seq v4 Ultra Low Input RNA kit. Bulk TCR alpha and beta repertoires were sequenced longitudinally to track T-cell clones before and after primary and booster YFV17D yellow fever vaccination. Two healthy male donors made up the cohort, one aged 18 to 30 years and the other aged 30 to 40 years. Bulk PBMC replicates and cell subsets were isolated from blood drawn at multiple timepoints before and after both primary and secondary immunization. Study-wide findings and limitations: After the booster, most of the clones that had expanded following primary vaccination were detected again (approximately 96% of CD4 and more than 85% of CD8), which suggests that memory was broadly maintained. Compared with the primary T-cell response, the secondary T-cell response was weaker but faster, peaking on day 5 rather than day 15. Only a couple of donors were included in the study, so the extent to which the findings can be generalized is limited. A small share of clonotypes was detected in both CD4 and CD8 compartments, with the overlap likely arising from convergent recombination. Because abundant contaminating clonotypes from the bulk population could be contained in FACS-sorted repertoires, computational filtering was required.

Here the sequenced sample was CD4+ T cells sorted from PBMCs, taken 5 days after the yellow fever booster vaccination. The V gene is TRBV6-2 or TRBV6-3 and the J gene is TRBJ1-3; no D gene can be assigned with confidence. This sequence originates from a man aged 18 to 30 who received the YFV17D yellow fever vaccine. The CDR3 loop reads CASKKLSSGNTIYF. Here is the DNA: TGTGCCAGCAAAAAGCTCAGCTCTGGAAACACCATATATTTT.